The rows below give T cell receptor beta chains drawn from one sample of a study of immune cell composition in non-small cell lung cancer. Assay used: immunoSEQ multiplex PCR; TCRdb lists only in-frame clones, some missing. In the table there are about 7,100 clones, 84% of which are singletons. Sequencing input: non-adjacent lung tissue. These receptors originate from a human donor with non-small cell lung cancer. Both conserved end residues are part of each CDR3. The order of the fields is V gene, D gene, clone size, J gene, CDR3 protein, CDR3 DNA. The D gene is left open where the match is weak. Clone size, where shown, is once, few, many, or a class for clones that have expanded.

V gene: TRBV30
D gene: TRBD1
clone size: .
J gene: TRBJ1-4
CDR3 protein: CAWTLQGIGEKLFF
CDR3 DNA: TGTGCCTGGACCCTACAGGGGATAGGTGAAAAACTGTTTTTT

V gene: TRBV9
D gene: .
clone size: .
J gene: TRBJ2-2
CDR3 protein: CASSGTDHTGELFF
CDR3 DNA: TGTGCCAGCAGCGGGACGGACCACACCGGGGAGCTGTTTTTT

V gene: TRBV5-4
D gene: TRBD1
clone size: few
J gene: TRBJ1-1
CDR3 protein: CASKLGTANTEAFF
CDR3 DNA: TGTGCCAGCAAACTAGGGACAGCGAACACTGAAGCTTTCTTT

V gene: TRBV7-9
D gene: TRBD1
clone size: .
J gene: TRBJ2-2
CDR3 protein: CASSPDRGNTGELFF
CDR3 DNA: TGTGCCAGCAGCCCGGACAGGGGGAACACCGGGGAGCTGTTTTTT

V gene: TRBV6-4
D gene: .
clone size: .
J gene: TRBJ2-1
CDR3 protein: CASSDKGGGHNEQFF
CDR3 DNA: TGTGCCAGCAGTGACAAAGGGGGGGGTCACAATGAGCAGTTCTTC

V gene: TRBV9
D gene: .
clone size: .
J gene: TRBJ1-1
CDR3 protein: CASSAPPLNTEAFF
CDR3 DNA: TGTGCCAGCAGCGCTCCCCCCCTGAACACTGAAGCTTTCTTT

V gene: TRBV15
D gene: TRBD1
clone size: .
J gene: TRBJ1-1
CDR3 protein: CATSRGQGDEAFF
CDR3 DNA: TGTGCCACCAGCAGAGGACAGGGCGATGAAGCTTTCTTT

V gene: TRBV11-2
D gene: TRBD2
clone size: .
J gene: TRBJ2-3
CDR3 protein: CATTPGLAGKTQYF
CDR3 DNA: TGTGCCACCACACCGGGACTAGCGGGGAAAACGCAGTATTTT

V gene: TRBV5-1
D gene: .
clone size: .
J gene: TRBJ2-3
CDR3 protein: CASSLEGSGGTDTQYF
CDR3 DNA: TGCGCCAGCAGCTTGGAGGGTTCAGGGGGGACAGATACGCAGTATTTT

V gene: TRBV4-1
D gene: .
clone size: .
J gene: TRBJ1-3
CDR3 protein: CASSQVDMGFSSGNTIYF
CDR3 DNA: TGCGCCAGCAGCCAAGTTGATATGGGGTTTTCCTCTGGAAACACCATATATTTT

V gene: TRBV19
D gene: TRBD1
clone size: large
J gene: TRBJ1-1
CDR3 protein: CASVRDSPTEAFF
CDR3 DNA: TGTGCCAGTGTGCGGGACAGCCCCACTGAAGCTTTCTTT

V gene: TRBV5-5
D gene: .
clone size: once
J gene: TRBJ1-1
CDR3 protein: CASHLLNLGTEAFF
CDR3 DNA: TGTGCCAGCCACCTCTTGAATTTGGGCACTGAAGCTTTCTTT

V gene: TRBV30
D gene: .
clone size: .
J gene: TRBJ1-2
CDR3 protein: CACEGTLAGYTF
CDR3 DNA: TGTGCCTGCGAGGGGACCCTGGCCGGCTACACCTTC

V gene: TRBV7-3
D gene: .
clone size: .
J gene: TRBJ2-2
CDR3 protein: CASSLTGGKTSPGELFF
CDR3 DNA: TGTGCCAGCAGCTTAACAGGGGGAAAAACCTCCCCCGGGGAGCTGTTTTTT

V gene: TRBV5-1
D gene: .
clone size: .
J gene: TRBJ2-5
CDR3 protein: CASSLGGVGRGLQYF
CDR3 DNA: TGCGCCAGCAGCTTGGGTGGGGTCGGTCGTGGTCTCCAGTACTTC

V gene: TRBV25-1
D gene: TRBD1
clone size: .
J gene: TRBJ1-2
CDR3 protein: CASRVLGGQGFGYTF
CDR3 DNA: TGTGCCAGCAGAGTCCTAGGGGGACAGGGGTTTGGCTACACCTTC

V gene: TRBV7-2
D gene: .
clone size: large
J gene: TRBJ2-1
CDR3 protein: CASSLTLSFENEQFF
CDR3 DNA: TGTGCCAGCAGCTTAACACTCTCTTTCGAGAATGAGCAGTTCTTC

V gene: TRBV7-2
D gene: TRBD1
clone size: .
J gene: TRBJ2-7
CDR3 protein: CASSFTGGGYEQYF
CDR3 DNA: TGTGCCAGCAGCTTCACAGGGGGCGGCTACGAGCAGTACTTC

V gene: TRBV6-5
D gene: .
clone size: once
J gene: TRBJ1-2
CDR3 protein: CASSYSGLRRGYTF
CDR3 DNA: TGTGCCAGCAGTTACTCCGGTCTCCGGAGAGGCTACACCTTC

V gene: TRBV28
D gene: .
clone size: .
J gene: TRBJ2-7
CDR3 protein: CATGPRSTYEQYF
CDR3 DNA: TGTGCCACGGGACCCCGATCAACCTACGAGCAGTACTTC

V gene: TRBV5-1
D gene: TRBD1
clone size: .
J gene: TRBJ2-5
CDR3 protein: CASSPGTGKETQYF
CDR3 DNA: TGCGCCAGCAGCCCTGGGACAGGGAAGGAGACCCAGTACTTC

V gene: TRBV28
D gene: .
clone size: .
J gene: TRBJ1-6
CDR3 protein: CASSLSASRDLPLHF
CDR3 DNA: TGTGCCAGCAGTTTATCAGCATCCAGGGATCTCCCCCTCCACTTT

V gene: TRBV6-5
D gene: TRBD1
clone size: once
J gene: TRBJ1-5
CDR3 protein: CASSWRQGGNQPQHF
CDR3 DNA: TGTGCCAGCAGTTGGAGACAGGGTGGCAATCAGCCCCAGCATTTT

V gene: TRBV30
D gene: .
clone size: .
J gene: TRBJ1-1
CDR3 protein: CAWSRRANTEAFF
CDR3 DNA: TGTGCCTGGAGCCGGCGAGCGAACACTGAAGCTTTCTTT

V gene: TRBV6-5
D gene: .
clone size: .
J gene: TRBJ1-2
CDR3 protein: CASLGRGRSGYTF
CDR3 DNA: TGTGCCAGCTTAGGTCGTGGTAGGAGTGGCTACACCTTC

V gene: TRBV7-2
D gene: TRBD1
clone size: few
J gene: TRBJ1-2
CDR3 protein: CASSFYLVGQGGYTF
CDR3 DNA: TGTGCCAGCAGCTTCTATTTGGTGGGACAGGGTGGCTACACCTTC

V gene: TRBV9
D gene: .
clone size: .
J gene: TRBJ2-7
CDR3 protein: CASSVRGGGGYEQYF
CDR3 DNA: TGTGCCAGCAGCGTAAGGGGAGGAGGCGGCTACGAGCAGTACTTC

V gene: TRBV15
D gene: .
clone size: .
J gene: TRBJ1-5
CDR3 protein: CATSRSQGNQPQHF
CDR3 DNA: TGTGCCACCAGCAGATCTCAGGGGAACCAGCCCCAGCATTTT

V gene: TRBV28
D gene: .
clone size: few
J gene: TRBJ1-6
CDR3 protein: CASRAGHDSPLHF
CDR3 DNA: TGTGCCAGCAGGGCGGGACACGACTCACCCCTCCACTTT

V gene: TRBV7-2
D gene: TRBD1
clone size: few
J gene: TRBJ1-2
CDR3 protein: CASSSDRGKLYGYTF
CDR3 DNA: TGTGCCAGCAGCTCCGACAGGGGGAAGTTGTATGGCTACACCTTC

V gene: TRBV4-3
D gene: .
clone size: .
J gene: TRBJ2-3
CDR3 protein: CASSQDLPPGGDTQYF
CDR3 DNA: TGCGCCAGCAGCCAAGATCTTCCCCCCGGCGGAGATACGCAGTATTTT

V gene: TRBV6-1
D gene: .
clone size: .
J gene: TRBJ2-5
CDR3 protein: CASRGRETQYF
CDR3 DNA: TGTGCCAGCAGGGGCCGAGAGACCCAGTACTTC

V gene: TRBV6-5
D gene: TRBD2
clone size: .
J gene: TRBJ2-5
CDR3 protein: CASSRTSRETQYF
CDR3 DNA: TGTGCCAGCAGTCGGACTAGCAGAGAGACCCAGTACTTC